These 5 T cell receptor beta chains were all obtained from the same sample, sequenced in a study of blood T cell repertoires in COVID-19. The table came from immunoSEQ multiplex PCR; TCRdb's copy has only in-frame clones and leaves some out. Of nearly 90,000 clones in the sample, around 91% were seen once. The sample comprised peripheral blood. The receptor set was obtained from a man between 18 and 29 years old with COVID-19, enrolled during active disease.

V gene TRBV24-1 combines with J gene TRBJ2-7; 9 positions match TRBD2. Germline CDR1 reads KGHDR; CDR2 reads SFDVKD. CDR3 length: 13 amino acids. Losses at the gene ends were 9 bases for V and 3 bases for J; bases not matched to a gene: 5. CDR3 bases: TGTGCCACCTCCGCGGGGGGGAACTACGAGCAGTACTTC. Protein product: CATSAGGNYEQYF.

This clone was detected once. The chain employs TRBV7-2 and TRBJ2-3; D gene uncertain. The CDR3 loop spans 14 amino acids. V lost 5 bases, J lost 4 bases, and 13 bases lay in between. Germline V gives CDR1 SGHTA, CDR2 FQGNSA. The CDR3 loop reads CASSPRQSADTQYF. The CDR3 DNA is TGTGCCAGCAGCCCGCGTCAAAGCGCAGATACGCAGTATTTT.

The V gene is TRBV5-1, the J gene TRBJ2-2; tentatively, D is TRBD1 (5 bases). CDR1 and CDR2 (germline): SGHRS, YFSETQ. V lost 3 bases to trimming and J lost 3 bases, with 9 bases between them. The CDR3 has 14 residues. The CDR3 reads CASSSDTHTGELFF. The CDR3 DNA is TGCGCCAGCAGCTCGGACACCCACACCGGGGAGCTGTTTTTT.

The CDR3 bases are TGTGCCAGCAGTTTACGGGACAGAGTTTACAATGAGCAGTTCTTC. Its translation is CASSLRDRVYNEQFF. This sequence joins TRBV27 and TRBJ2-1; 7 bases match TRBD1. The CDR3 extends over 15 amino acids. CDR1 is MNHEY and CDR2 is SMNVEV in the germline V gene (reference sequence). After removal of 2 bases from V and 4 bases from J, the junction contained 5 bases not matched to a gene.

The chain employs TRBV15 and TRBJ2-1, with 7 bases that match TRBD1. Germline loops: CDR1 LNHNV, CDR2 YYDKDF (reference sequence). The trim removed 1 base at V and 7 bases at J, leaving 7 bases unmatched. The CDR3 extends over 15 amino acids. CDR3 DNA: TGTGCCACCAGCAGAGGGCAGGGGGTAGGTAATGAGCAGTTCTTC. Translated: CATSRGQGVGNEQFF.